This T cell receptor beta chain was sequenced for a study of blood T cell repertoires in COVID-19. Overall study: Acute and convalescent COVID-19 specimens originated in the United States, Italy and Spain. Sample material is recorded as cDNA or gDNA derived from T cells, B-cell-depleted T cells, or PBMCs.

Germline-derived CDR1 and CDR2 are SGHNT and YENEEA. V was clipped by 5 bases and J by 10 bases, with 17 bases between them. This CDR3 spans 13 amino acids. Authors' data handling: Amplification with reference gene primers provided the estimates of nucleated cell counts. Sequencing was performed with immunoSEQ multiplex PCR; in TCRdb, only in-frame clones are kept and a portion is missing. V and J calls and clone size are those listed in that table; D and trimming were worked out from the DNA. Of roughly 230,000 clones listed, 84% are singletons. Sequences were obtained from peripheral blood. The rearrangement joins TRBV11-3 to TRBJ1-1, with D unclear. This TCR came from a man between 50 and 59 years old with acute or convalescent COVID-19. The CDR3 coding sequence is TGTGCCAGCAGCCGATTGCGGGCAGCCGGAGCTTTCTTT. Encoded protein: CASSRLRAAGAFF. Filled out from reference TRBV11-3 and TRBJ1-1, the complete variable domain reads EAGVVQSPRYKIIEKKQPVAFWCNPISGHNTLYWYLQNLGQGPELLIRYENEEAVDDSQLPKDRFSAERLKGVDSTLKIQPAELGDSAVYLCASSRLRAAGAFFGQGTRLTVV.